The rows below give T cell receptor beta chains drawn from one sample of a study of T cell repertoires in cytomegalovirus infection. TCRdb reanalysed the reads using MiXCR and keeps one entry per CDR3 protein. The table records 380,000 or so distinct CDR3 sequences, 34% of them present only once. For these TCRs, the target antigens are not known. Sequences were derived from cultured PBMCs, sampled from culture after CMV antigen stimulation. These receptors were taken from a human donor in good health (CMV status not recorded). Some clones in this sample may be carry-over from other donors' samples. Both conserved end residues are part of each CDR3. The order of the fields is D gene, V gene, J gene, clone size, CDR3 DNA, CDR3 protein. D genes are given only for firm matches. Size is stated for part of the rows, as once, few or many counts, or as a class when the clone is expanded.

-,TRBV19,TRBJ2-2,-,TGTGCCAGTAACATAGCGGACACCGGGGAGCTGTTTTTT,CASNIADTGELFF
-,TRBV12-3/TRBV12-4,TRBJ1-1,-,TGTGCCAGCAGTTTGGTACAGGGAGCTGAAGCTTTCTTT,CASSLVQGAEAFF
TRBD1,TRBV19,TRBJ2-7,-,TGTGCCACTACAGGGGGCCCCTACGAGCAGTACTTC,CATTGGPYEQYF
-,TRBV18,TRBJ1-2,-,TGTGCCAGCTCACCATTTGCGGATAACCCCACGGGCGGCTACACCTTC,CASSPFADNPTGGYTF
-,TRBV7-2,TRBJ2-1,few,TGTGCCAGCAGCTTATTTCGTATGAGCAATGAGCAGTTCTTC,CASSLFRMSNEQFF
TRBD2,TRBV4-2,TRBJ2-3,-,TGTGCCAGCAGCCAAGATGGGATAGCGGGGGTAAAATCTGGCACAGATACGCAGTATTTT,CASSQDGIAGVKSGTDTQYF
TRBD1,TRBV20-1,TRBJ1-2,-,TGCAGTGCGTGGGACAGCCGGTCTATGGACTACACCTTC,CSAWDSRSMDYTF
-,TRBV28,TRBJ2-3,-,TGTGCCAGCAGCCAAAGGCCCACAGATACGCAGTATTTT,CASSQRPTDTQYF
TRBD2,TRBV7-2,TRBJ2-7,few,TGTGCCAGCAGCTTCAAACGACTAGCGGACTACGAGCAGTACTTC,CASSFKRLADYEQYF
TRBD1,TRBV19,TRBJ2-3,few,TGTGCCAGTACCATAACAGGGGTGAATACGCAGTATTTT,CASTITGVNTQYF
TRBD1,TRBV4-2,TRBJ1-2,-,TGTGCCAGCAGCCAAGTAGGCGGGACAGGCCCGCTTCAAAACTATGGCTACACCTTC,CASSQVGGTGPLQNYGYTF
TRBD1,TRBV5-5,TRBJ2-1,few,TGTGCCAGCAGCCTGGAAGGGACAGCATACAATGAGCAGTTCTTC,CASSLEGTAYNEQFF
-,TRBV6-5,TRBJ1-2,few,TGTGCCAGCAGTTACCAGGGAACCGAAATTCCTAACTATGGCTACACCTTC,CASSYQGTEIPNYGYTF
TRBD2,TRBV5-4,TRBJ2-1,-,TGTGCCAGCGGGACTAGCGAGAACTACAATGAGCAGTTCTTC,CASGTSENYNEQFF
-,TRBV7-2,TRBJ2-1,many,TGTGCCAGCAGCTTAGGGCGGACCCCATCCTACAATGAGCAGTTCTTC,CASSLGRTPSYNEQFF
-,TRBV25-1,TRBJ2-7,few,TGTGCCAGCAGTGGGAGTCGGGGGTACTCCGAGCAGTACTTC,CASSGSRGYSEQYF
TRBD2,TRBV6-2/TRBV6-3,TRBJ2-1,-,TGTGCCAGCAGGACGGGTCTAGCGGGAGTAAGGGCCTACAATGAGCAGTTCTTC,CASRTGLAGVRAYNEQFF
TRBD1,TRBV18,TRBJ1-6,many,TGTGCCAGCTCACCGAACACCGGGACAGAGAATTCACCCCTCCACTTT,CASSPNTGTENSPLHF
-,TRBV11-2,TRBJ2-3,few,TGTGCCAGCAGCTTAGTTGGGAGGCCGACTAGCACAGATACGCAGTATTTT,CASSLVGRPTSTDTQYF
-,TRBV7-2,TRBJ2-7,few,TGTGCCAGCAGCTTAGACCGGCCCCCTGAGCAGTACTTC,CASSLDRPPEQYF
-,TRBV7-2,TRBJ2-4,few,TGTGCCAGCAGCCAAGAGACAGTGAGGTACTTC,CASSQETVRYF
-,TRBV7-3,TRBJ2-7,few,TGTGCCAGCAGCTCCTCCGGAGAGCCCTACGAGCAGTACTTC,CASSSSGEPYEQYF
TRBD1,TRBV12-5,TRBJ1-2,-,TGTGCTAGTGGTTTGGGACAGGGAGATGGCTACACCTTC,CASGLGQGDGYTF
-,TRBV7-2,TRBJ1-5,many,TGTGCCAGCAGCTTGTGGGGGCAGCCCCAGCATTTT,CASSLWGQPQHF
TRBD1,TRBV20-1,TRBJ1-1,once,TGCAGTGCTAGACAGGGGGGCCCGAACACTGAAGCTTTCTTT,CSARQGGPNTEAFF
TRBD1,TRBV28,TRBJ1-1,-,TGTGCCACCAGTTCGGGCAGGGGGCAGGGGAACACTGAAGCTTTCTTT,CATSSGRGQGNTEAFF
TRBD1,TRBV4-1,TRBJ2-7,few,TGCGCCAGCAGCCAAGATCCTCCCGAGACAGGGCTCTACGAGCAGTACTTC,CASSQDPPETGLYEQYF
TRBD1,TRBV7-9,TRBJ1-1,few,TGTGCCAGCAGCCCAGGGACAGGCTTGAGGAACACTGAAGCTTTCTTT,CASSPGTGLRNTEAFF
-,TRBV3-1,TRBJ2-3,-,TGTGCCAGCAGCCAAGGACCCAGAAGCAGGGGCACAGATACGCAGTATTTT,CASSQGPRSRGTDTQYF
TRBD1,TRBV6-2/TRBV6-3,TRBJ1-2,few,TGTGCCAGCAGTTACTCCGGACAGGGGGCTCGCTATGGCTACACCTTC,CASSYSGQGARYGYTF
-,TRBV7-3,TRBJ2-1,few,TGTGCCAGCAGCCTCAACTGGGGTTCTCCGCAGTTCTTC,CASSLNWGSPQFF
-,TRBV4-1,TRBJ2-1,-,TGCGCCAGCAGCCCTCAGGAGGGTACGCATGAGCAGTTCTTC,CASSPQEGTHEQFF
-,TRBV4-1,TRBJ2-7,-,TGCGCCAGCAGCCAACCGGTGGGCCTAGAACGGGAGCGGCTCTACGAGCAGTACTTC,CASSQPVGLERERLYEQYF
-,TRBV20-1,TRBJ1-2,-,TGCAGTGCTAGAACAGTGAATCACTATGGCTACACCTTC,CSARTVNHYGYTF
-,TRBV9,TRBJ1-2,-,TGTGCCAGCCGCAAAGAAGGCAGGGAGGTGGGCTACACCTTC,CASRKEGREVGYTF
-,TRBV19,TRBJ2-7,-,TGTGCCAGTAGTCCGTCAGCGTCCTACGAGCAGTACTTC,CASSPSASYEQYF
TRBD2,TRBV6-8,TRBJ2-2,-,TGTGCCAGCAGCTTATTGGAGGGGGTATCTAGCGGGAAGAACACCGGGGAGCTGTTTTTT,CASSLLEGVSSGKNTGELFF
-,TRBV7-2,TRBJ1-6,many,TGTGCCAGCAGCTTATCCGGGACGGACTCACCCCTCCACTTT,CASSLSGTDSPLHF
-,TRBV11-3,TRBJ1-1,-,TGTGCCAGCAGCGAACGGGGGAGTGGAACTGAAGCTTTCTTT,CASSERGSGTEAFF
-,TRBV4-3,TRBJ2-7,-,TGCGCCAGCAGCCAAGGGGCGGTTTCCTACGAGCAGTACTTC,CASSQGAVSYEQYF
TRBD2,TRBV20-1,TRBJ2-2,few,TGCAGTGCTAGAGCGGGAGGGACGAACACCGGGGAGCTGTTTTTT,CSARAGGTNTGELFF
-,TRBV7-2,TRBJ2-1,few,TGTGCCAGCAGCTACGGACATCGGGAGCAGTTCTTC,CASSYGHREQFF
TRBD2,TRBV28,TRBJ2-5,-,TGTGCCAGCAGTGGGACTAGCGGGAGTATCGGCCAAGAGACCCAGTACTTC,CASSGTSGSIGQETQYF
TRBD2,TRBV19,TRBJ2-1,-,TGTGCCAGTACCTCCTGGACTAGCGGGGTCAATGAGCAGTTCTTC,CASTSWTSGVNEQFF
TRBD1,TRBV2,TRBJ1-2,few,TGTGCCAGCAACCTCCTCCGACAGGGCTTGGGTGGCTACACCTTC,CASNLLRQGLGGYTF
TRBD1,TRBV29-1,TRBJ2-5,-,TGCAGCGTTCCCCGGGACAGGGGCGGGCAAGAGACCCAGTACTTC,CSVPRDRGGQETQYF
TRBD2,TRBV6-2/TRBV6-3,TRBJ2-1,-,TGTGCCAGCAGATTAGCGGGTGCTACCTACAATGAGCAGTTCTTC,CASRLAGATYNEQFF
-,TRBV7-3,TRBJ1-6,-,TGTGCCAGCAGCTTCGGGGACGTCGGGCATAATTCACCCCTCCACTTT,CASSFGDVGHNSPLHF
TRBD2,TRBV11-3,TRBJ2-3,-,TGTGCCAGCAGCTTATCCCTGCCTAGCGGGGACACAGATACGCAGTATTTT,CASSLSLPSGDTDTQYF
-,TRBV12-3/TRBV12-4,TRBJ1-6,-,TGTGCCAGCAGGCCGAATAATTCACCCCTCCACTTT,CASRPNNSPLHF
TRBD2,TRBV11-3,TRBJ2-1,many,TGTGCCAGCAGCTACCGCCGGGAGGGCCCCTTACATGAGCAGTTCTTC,CASSYRREGPLHEQFF
TRBD2,TRBV24-1,TRBJ2-5,few,TGTGCCACGGCAAGCGGGAGCCAAGAGACCCAGTACTTC,CATASGSQETQYF
TRBD2,TRBV7-2,TRBJ2-5,-,TGTGCCAGCAGCTACCCGTCCGGGACTAGCGGGACTCGCGGGAAGACCCAGTACTTC,CASSYPSGTSGTRGKTQYF
TRBD1,TRBV7-9,TRBJ1-6,few,TGTGCCAGCAGCTCAACCAGGACAGGAGGATCACCCCTCCACTTT,CASSSTRTGGSPLHF